These 29 T cell receptor beta chains were sequenced from one sample in a study of blood T cell repertoires in COVID-19 (dated by TCRdb to about 2020). The library was generated by the immunoSEQ multiplex PCR assay. TCRdb holds this immuneACCESS table with in-frame rearrangements only. Some clones are missing; in checked studies, unresolved V genes explain under half, and the rest has no known cause. The sample table shows about 220,000 clones, and about 87% are seen once. Just over 2.5% of the sample comes from the top ten. Sample: PBMCs or T cells enriched from blood (not recorded which). The receptors shown here come from a woman aged 25-40 years who had recovered from COVID-19.

This chain connects TRBV27 to TRBJ1-6; D gene unclear. V was cut by 10 bases and J by 7 bases, with 20 bases left in between. The CDR3 runs to 15 residues. Per germline, CDR1 MNHEY and CDR2 SMNVEV (reference sequence). In nucleotides, the CDR3 is TGTGCCACCACGCGGGGAATGGACCTAAATTCACCCCTCCACTTT. The encoded protein is CATTRGMDLNSPLHF.

Regarding this clone: At one end, the junction sequence differs from germline, possibly due to a read error. The rearrangement links TRBV28 to TRBJ2-7; 7 nucleotides agree with TRBD1. This CDR3 has 11 amino acids. Germline-derived CDR1 and CDR2 are MDHEN and SYDVKM. CDR3 in DNA: TGTGCCAGCAGTCTCCGACAGGGTATGACCTTC. Translating it yields CASSLRQGMTF.

J is TRBJ1-2 and V is TRBV4-1, with no clear D. V lost 1 base to trimming and J lost 2 bases, with 8 bases between them. Germline V gives CDR1 MGHRA, CDR2 YSYEKL. This CDR3 has 14 amino acids. CDR3 sequence (DNA): TGCGCCAGCAGCCAAGGAAGACTCAACTATGGCTACACCTTC. It is translated as CASSQGRLNYGYTF.

The chain recombines TRBV6-2 or TRBV6-3 with TRBJ2-1; no definite D call. CDR3 length: 12 amino acids. The germline CDR1 and CDR2 sequences are MNHEY and SVGEGT. Deletions cut 5 bases from V and 9 bases from J, with 11 bases between. CDR3 sequence reads: CASSPTASEQFF. The DNA for the CDR3 is TGTGCCAGCAGTCCCACGGCTAGTGAGCAGTTCTTC.

V usage is TRBV19 and J usage is TRBJ2-1, with a tentative D call TRBD2 (5 bases). Trimming left V 8 bases short and J 4 bases short, with 12 bases between. This CDR3 has 13 amino acids. The V gene's germline CDR1 is LNHDA and CDR2 SQIVND (reference sequence). The CDR3 DNA reads TGTGCCAGTCTCGGGGTTCGGTACAATGAGCAGTTCTTC. It is translated as CASLGVRYNEQFF.

The V call is TRBV7-6, the J call TRBJ2-5, with 12 bases matching TRBD2. The length of the CDR3 is 16 residues. V lost 5 bases and J lost 2; bases outside the gene matches: 6. From germline, CDR1 is SGHVS and CDR2 FNYEAQ. CDR3 protein: CASSKWTSGIQETQYF. CDR3 DNA sequence: TGTGCCAGCAGCAAATGGACTAGCGGGATACAAGAGACCCAGTACTTC. Drawing the rest from reference TRBV7-6 and TRBJ2-5, the complete variable domain is GAGVSQSPRYKVTKRGQDVALRCDPISGHVSLYWYRQALGQGPEFLTYFNYEAQQDKSGLPNDRFSAERPEGSISTLTIQRTEQRDSAMYRCASSKWTSGIQETQYFGPGTRLLVL.

The CDR3 coding sequence is TGTGCCAGCAGCTTGGGGAACCTGAGGGATCAGCCCCAGCATTTT. This gives the protein CASSLGNLRDQPQHF. The chain recombines TRBV5-6 with TRBJ1-5; D is ambiguous. Germline V gene lookup returns CDR1 SGHDT and CDR2 YYEEEE. The CDR3 extends over 15 amino acids. Trimming took off 0 bases at V and 5 bases at J, with 12 bases between the two ends.

This chain connects TRBV9 to TRBJ1-1; a possible D gene is TRBD1 (5 bases). Germline V CDR1 and CDR2: SGDLS, YYNGEE. This CDR3 spans 12 amino acids. V lost 3 bases and J lost 8, with 11 bases in between. The CDR3 is CASSAGTPEAFF. CDR3 in DNA: TGTGCCAGCAGCGCCGGGACTCCCGAAGCTTTCTTT.

This sequence joins TRBV13 and TRBJ2-3; 11 bases are shared with TRBD2. This CDR3 is 18 amino acids long. The V gene's germline CDR1 is PRHDT and CDR2 FYEKMQ (reference sequence). The junction had 5 bases not matched to a gene; V was cut back by 0 bases and J by 0 bases. In DNA form, the CDR3 reads TGTGCCAGCAGCTTAGGCCTAGCGGGGGGCCTAAGCACAGATACGCAGTATTTT. Translated, it gives CASSLGLAGGLSTDTQYF.

The chain combines TRBV12-3 or TRBV12-4 with TRBJ2-7; 8 bases are a match to TRBD2. Trimming removed 3 bases from V and 7 bases from J; junction bases left unmatched: 5. The CDR3 runs 13 residues. The CDR3 protein is CASSLRGAWEQYF. CDR3 in DNA: TGTGCCAGCAGTTTGCGGGGGGCGTGGGAGCAGTACTTC.

V is TRBV5-5 and J is TRBJ2-2; no definite D call. Germline V lookup: CDR1 SGHKS, CDR2 YYEKEE (reference sequence). The CDR3 extends over 14 amino acids. V lost 0 bases and J 4 bases, leaving 7 bases between the germline ends. The CDR3: CASSLDPFTGELFF. CDR3 nucleotide sequence: TGTGCCAGCAGCTTGGATCCCTTCACCGGGGAGCTGTTTTTT.

The chain has TRBV18 and TRBJ2-7, with a possible D match to TRBD1 (5 bases). The CDR3 is made up of 14 amino acids. Germline CDR1 and CDR2: KGHSH and LQKENI. V was clipped by 1 base and J by 0 bases, with 7 bases between them. For the CDR3, the DNA is TGTGCCAGCTCACCACTACAGGACTCCTACGAGCAGTACTTC. It is translated as CASSPLQDSYEQYF.

V usage is TRBV19 and J usage is TRBJ1-3, with TRBD1 identical over 9 bases. The V gene end was trimmed by 2 bases and the J gene end by 3 bases; junction bases not matched to a gene: 2. The CDR3 runs to 15 residues. Germline loops: CDR1 LNHDA, CDR2 SQIVND (reference sequence). The CDR3 DNA sequence: TGTGCCAGTAGTATACCGGGACAGGGTGGAAACACCATATATTTT. It translates to CASSIPGQGGNTIYF.

This chain connects TRBV14 to TRBJ1-2; D gene uncertain. The CDR3 covers 15 residues. The V and J ends lost 3 bases and 8 bases respectively, with 19 bases between them. Per the germline V gene, CDR1 is SGHDN and CDR2 is FVKESK. CDR3 nucleotide sequence: TGTGCCAGCAGCCAGGGGAGTGGTTCCCCTTACGGCTACACCTTC. Translation: CASSQGSGSPYGYTF.

A few counts support this clone. The CDR3 protein is CASTDGGAGNTIYF. The CDR3 DNA reads TGTGCCAGCACGGACGGGGGTGCTGGAAACACCATATATTTT. The chain couples TRBV28 to TRBJ1-3; possible D gene TRBD1, 5 bases. Between the trimmed V and J ends, which lost 7 bases and 2 bases, there was a span of 12 bases. The CDR3 runs to 14 residues. Germline V CDR1 and CDR2: MDHEN, SYDVKM.

In its sample, this clone was seen a few times. The chain combines TRBV7-8 with TRBJ1-6; D perhaps matches TRBD1 (6 bases). Germline lookup yields CDR1 SGHVS and CDR2 FQNEAQ. The CDR3 sequence is 16 residues long. V lost 2 bases and J lost 5, with 13 bases in between. CDR3: CASSLTGQINNSPLHF. DNA of the CDR3: TGTGCCAGCAGCTTAACAGGGCAAATCAATAATTCACCCCTCCACTTT.

The chain combines TRBV19 with TRBJ2-3; D gene unclear. The CDR3 sequence is 16 residues long. Germline CDR1 reads LNHDA; CDR2 reads SQIVND (reference sequence). Trimming stripped 1 base from V and 3 bases from J, with 14 bases between. DNA of the CDR3: TGTGCCAGTAGTATAGGGTCTGGTAGATCTACAGATACGCAGTATTTT. Translated: CASSIGSGRSTDTQYF.

The CDR3 DNA reads as TGTGCCAGTAGTAACCGGGACAGGGGACTCACTGAAGCTTTCTTT. This codes for CASSNRDRGLTEAFF. The chain combines TRBV19 with TRBJ1-1; the match to TRBD1 covers 10 bases. The germline V gene has CDR1 LNHDA and CDR2 SQIVND (reference sequence). CDR3 length equals 15 residues. The V segment lost 4 bases and the J segment 4 bases; nucleotides outside the gene matches: 6.

The chain carries TRBV6-5 and TRBJ1-2; tentative D call: TRBD1 (5 bases). The CDR3 runs 16 residues. Per the germline V gene, CDR1 is MNHEY and CDR2 is SVGAGI. Trimming pared 3 bases from V and 4 bases from J, leaving 18 bases between. The CDR3 loop reads CASSYRPAGRSYGYTF. In DNA, the CDR3 is TGTGCCAGCAGTTATCGCCCGGCGGGACGGAGCTATGGCTACACCTTC.

The gene calls are TRBV5-4 and TRBJ2-7, with D perhaps TRBD1 (6 bases). The germline V gene has CDR1 SGHNT and CDR2 YYREEE (reference sequence). Trimming took off 1 base at V and 1 base at J, with 12 bases between the two ends. The CDR3 is made up of 15 amino acids. The CDR3 nucleotides are TGTGCCAGCAGCTTGAAAACAGGGTGGTCCTACGAGCAGTACTTC. It encodes CASSLKTGWSYEQYF.

CDR3 protein: CASSSGLDSPLHF. The CDR3 bases are TGTGCCAGCAGCTCAGGGTTGGATTCACCCCTCCACTTT. V and J are TRBV11-3 and TRBJ1-6, with D maybe TRBD1 (5 bases). Germline V gives CDR1 SGHNT, CDR2 YENEEA. The length of the CDR3 is 13 residues. V lost 4 bases to trimming and J lost 8 bases, with 9 bases between them. Full variable domain (outside the CDR3, taken from reference TRBV11-3 and TRBJ1-6): EAGVVQSPRYKIIEKKQPVAFWCNPISGHNTLYWYLQNLGQGPELLIRYENEEAVDDSQLPKDRFSAERLKGVDSTLKIQPAELGDSAVYLCASSSGLDSPLHFGNGTRLTVT.

The rearrangement uses TRBV4-3 and TRBJ1-1, with 7 bases matching TRBD1. Trimming cost V 3 bases and J 5 bases; bases outside gene matches: 12. This CDR3 is 16 amino acids long. CDR1 and CDR2 from the germline V gene are LGHNA and YSLEER. The CDR3 region is CASSQDRRGDGTEAFF. The CDR3 nucleotides read TGCGCCAGCAGCCAGGACAGGAGAGGGGATGGGACTGAAGCTTTCTTT.

V gene TRBV18 combines with J gene TRBJ1-6; a weak D match, TRBD1 (5 bases). CDR1 and CDR2 from the germline V gene are KGHSH and LQKENI. Trimming cost V 4 bases and J 4 bases, with 8 bases left between them. This CDR3 has 14 residues. The CDR3 nucleotides read TGTGCCAGCTCACTACAGGAATATAATTCACCCCTCCACTTT. Its translation: CASSLQEYNSPLHF.

This sequence joins TRBV2 and TRBJ1-5, with a tentative D call TRBD1 (5 bases). The CDR3 runs 19 residues. V was cut by 0 bases and J by 0 bases, with 18 bases left in between. From germline, CDR1 is SNHLY and CDR2 FYNNEI. Written as DNA, the CDR3 is TGTGCCAGCAGTGAAGCACTGCTTTTGGAACAGGCTAGCAATCAGCCCCAGCATTTT. It translates to CASSEALLLEQASNQPQHF.

This chain uses TRBV21-1 with TRBJ2-2; the table calls TRBD1, which could not be checked here. TRBV21-1 is annotated as a pseudogene. This CDR3 has 17 residues. The CDR3 DNA sequence: TGTGCCAGCAGCAAAGTACGGACACCGCGCGTCACCGGGGAGCTGTTTTTT. Amino acid sequence: CASSKVRTPRVTGELFF.

The chain links TRBV19 to TRBJ2-5; TRBD2 agrees at 11 bases. Germline V gene sequence: CDR1 LNHDA, CDR2 SQIVND (reference sequence). V lost 3 bases and J lost 5; bases outside the gene matches: 8. The CDR3 has 16 amino acids. This CDR3 is CASSIALAGGRETQYF. The CDR3 DNA sequence: TGTGCCAGTAGTATTGCCTTAGCGGGGGGGCGGGAGACCCAGTACTTC.

The V gene is TRBV11-3, the J gene TRBJ2-1, with 8 bases lining up with TRBD2. Unmatched junction bases numbered 0, after V lost 3 bases and J lost 5 bases. The germline V gene encodes CDR1 SGHNT and CDR2 YENEEA. The CDR3 has 13 residues. CDR3 in amino acids: CASSLGLDNEQFF. The CDR3 coding sequence is TGTGCCAGCAGCTTGGGACTAGACAATGAGCAGTTCTTC.

This clone was detected only once. This chain joins TRBV6-2 or TRBV6-3 and TRBJ1-2; TRBD1 matches 7 bases. The CDR3 is made up of 13 amino acids. CDR1 is MNHEY, CDR2 SVGEGT, per germline. Unmatched junction bases numbered 7, after V lost 0 bases and J lost 12 bases. The CDR3 nucleotides are TGTGCCAGCAGTTACTCGACGGCAGGGGGTGACACCTTC. Translated: CASSYSTAGGDTF.

The chain links TRBV6-1 to TRBJ2-2; TRBD2 agrees at 8 bases. Germline trimming cut 3 bases from V and 4 bases from J; bases unmatched to any gene: 4. The germline gives CDR1 MNHNS, CDR2 SASEGT. CDR3 length: 15 residues. DNA for the CDR3: TGTGCCAGCAGTGATCGCGGGGGGAGCACCGGGGAGCTGTTTTTT. As protein: CASSDRGGSTGELFF.